Each of the 5 T cell receptor delta chains below was sequenced from the same sample in a study of Vγ9Vδ2 T cells in congenital toxoplasmosis. TRGC- and TRDC-specific primers primed one-tube template-switch reverse transcription to make cDNA. Both the TRGC1 and TRGC2 constant genes were targeted by the TRGC primer. TCRdb used CATT to re-call clones from the reads. The sample lists about 330 delta-chain clones; 9.5% to 11% were seen once. Material for sequencing was gamma-delta T cells from blood. The receptors originated from a child under 10 years old born to a mother with Toxoplasma gondii infection during pregnancy, either congenitally infected or uninfected (not recorded which).

This clone turned up a few times. The protein given by TCRdb reflects a much larger clone and differs at residue 5 from this DNA's translation, likely from a read error; the protein shown is the DNA's translation. The rearrangement uses TRDV1 and TRDJ1, with D perhaps matching TRDD2 (8 bases). The CDR3 consists of 18 residues. V lost 4 bases and J 0 bases, leaving 21 bases between the germline ends. Germline V lookup: CDR1 TSWWSYY, CDR2 QGS. The CDR3 DNA follows: TGTGCTCTTGGGGGGCTTCCTACGTTACTGGGGTACACCGATAAACTCATCTTT. Its protein is CALGGLPTLLGYTDKLIF.

This clone appeared a few times. The TCRdb protein comes from a much larger clone and disagrees with this DNA's translation at residue 3, likely due to a read error; the protein given here is derived from the DNA. The chain joins TRDV1 to TRDJ1; D tentatively fits TRDD2 or TRDD3 (6 bases each). The germline V gene encodes CDR1 TSWWSYY and CDR2 QGS. This CDR3 has 18 amino acids. The CDR3 sequence is CAHGDLPSRGDNTDKLIF. CDR3 sequence (DNA): TGTGCTCATGGGGACCTCCCTTCCCGGGGGGACAACACCGATAAACTCATCTTT.

This clone has a handful of counts. This likely reflects a read error, since a far larger clone is one base away. Other DNA sequences from this sample encode an identical CDR3 as well. The chain recombines TRAV38-2/DV8 with TRDJ1; tentatively, D is TRDD3 (6 bases). Per germline, CDR1 TSESDYY and CDR2 QEAYKQQN. The V end lost 0 bases, the J end lost 3 bases, and 12 bases lay between the germline ends. This CDR3 spans 15 amino acids. CDR3 bases: TGTGCTTATAGGAGCGTGAGGGATAAATCCGATAAACTCATCTTT. Translation: CAYRSVRDKSDKLIF.

This clone was detected a few times. The TCRdb protein comes from a much larger clone and disagrees with this DNA's translation at residue 3, likely due to a read error; the protein given here is derived from the DNA. The V call is TRDV2, the J call TRDJ1, with 13 nucleotides matching TRDD3. Germline V gene lookup returns CDR1 GEAIGNYY and CDR2 EKD. The CDR3 has 21 residues. The CDR3 nucleotides are TGTGCCCGTGACACCTTCTTCCGACTGGGGGATACGCGGATGTACACCGATAAACTCATCTTT. Amino acids: CARDTFFRLGDTRMYTDKLIF.

This clone occurred a few times. Translating this DNA gives a protein that differs at residue 7 from the TCRdb one, which belongs to a much larger clone; a read error is likely, and the protein shown is this translation. The chain links TRAV29/DV5 to TRDJ2; TRDD3 agrees at 12 bases. Germline assignment: CDR1 NSMFDY and CDR2 ISSIKDK. V shed 1 base, J shed 0 bases, and the junction held 16 bases outside the gene matches. This CDR3 spans 21 amino acids. This CDR3 reads CAASPPPGGYGAFPLTAQLFF. Here the CDR3 DNA reads TGTGCAGCAAGCCCCCCCCCTGGGGGATACGGTGCCTTTCCTTTGACAGCACAACTCTTCTTT.